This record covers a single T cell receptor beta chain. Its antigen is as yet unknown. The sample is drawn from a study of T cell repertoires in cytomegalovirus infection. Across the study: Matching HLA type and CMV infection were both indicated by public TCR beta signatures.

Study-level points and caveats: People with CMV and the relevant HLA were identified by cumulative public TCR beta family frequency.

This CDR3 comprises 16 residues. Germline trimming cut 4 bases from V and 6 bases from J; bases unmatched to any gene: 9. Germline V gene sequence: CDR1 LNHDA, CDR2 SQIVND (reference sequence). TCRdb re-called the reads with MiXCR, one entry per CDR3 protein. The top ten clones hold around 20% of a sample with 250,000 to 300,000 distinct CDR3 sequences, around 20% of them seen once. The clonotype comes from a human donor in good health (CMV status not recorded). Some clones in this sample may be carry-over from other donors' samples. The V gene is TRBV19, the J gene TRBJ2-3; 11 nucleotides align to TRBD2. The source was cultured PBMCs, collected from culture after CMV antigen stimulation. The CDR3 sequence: CASSRGLAEWADTQYF. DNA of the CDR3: TGTGCCAGTAGTAGGGGACTAGCGGAGTGGGCGGATACGCAGTATTTT.